The 32 T cell receptor beta chains presented below share a single source sample, sequenced in a study of blood T cells in healthy people across ages. It was with a sample-barcoded 5' primer and a J-beta primer mix that a second PCR of roughly 6 to 11 cycles was run. TCRdb reprocessed the 5' RACE reads via MiXCR and lists one record per CDR3 protein. The sample consists of 700,000 to 950,000 distinct CDR3 sequences, 55% to 75% of them appearing once. Material: blood. The source is a man younger than 45 in good health.

This clonotype was picked up one time. V is TRBV5-6 and J is TRBJ2-7; TRBD1 aligns across 9 bases. V lost 5 bases, J lost 4 bases, and 10 bases stayed unmatched. This CDR3 spans 15 amino acids. The germline CDR1 and CDR2 sequences are SGHDT and YYEEEE. CDR3 protein: CASSDTGGVLYEQYF. The CDR3, as DNA: TGTGCCAGCAGTGATACAGGGGGCGTTCTTTACGAGCAGTACTTC.

There are many counts of this clonotype. This rearrangement joins TRBV15 to TRBJ2-1; 7 nucleotides line up with TRBD2. Trimming at V came to 0 bases and at J to 0 bases, leaving 5 bases not matched to a gene. Germline CDR1 reads LNHNV; CDR2 reads YYDKDF (reference sequence). The CDR3 is 17 amino acids. CDR3 residues: CATSRERPGGSYNEQFF. DNA of the CDR3: TGTGCCACCAGCAGAGAGCGACCGGGAGGCTCCTACAATGAGCAGTTCTTC.

This chain links TRBV7-8 with TRBJ2-6; D possibly corresponds to TRBD1 (5 bases). The germline CDR1 and CDR2 sequences are SGHVS and FQNEAQ. V lost 0 bases and J lost 2, with 11 bases in between. The CDR3 is 17 amino acids. CDR3 coding DNA: TGTGCCAGCAGCTTAGCAGGGGTTAGTCCTGGGGCCAACGTCCTGACTTTC. This translates into CASSLAGVSPGANVLTF.

The CDR3 DNA reads as TGCGCCAGCAGCTTGGTGTCGAGTGAGACCCAGTACTTC. It is translated as CASSLVSSETQYF. This chain uses TRBV5-1 with TRBJ2-5; D is ambiguous. Per germline, CDR1 SGHRS and CDR2 YFSETQ. CDR3 length equals 13 residues. Trimming pared 0 bases from V and 5 bases from J, leaving 8 bases between.

The V gene is TRBV3-1, the J gene TRBJ2-1; perhaps TRBD2 as D (5 bases). CDR3 length: 15 amino acids. Germline V gene sequence: CDR1 LGHDT, CDR2 YNNKEL (reference sequence). V lost 1 base to trimming and J lost 6 bases, with 13 bases between them. The CDR3 DNA reads TGTGCCAGCAGCCAAGCCCCCAGGACTCTCAATGAGCAGTTCTTC. This codes for CASSQAPRTLNEQFF.

The rearrangement links TRBV20-1 to TRBJ1-4; no reliable D call. The CDR3 runs to 13 residues. In germline, CDR1 is DFQATT, CDR2 SNEGSKA (reference sequence). V dropped 3 bases and J dropped 4 bases, with 9 bases sitting between them. DNA for the CDR3: TGCAGTGCTAGCACGGTTTATAATGAAAAACTGTTTTTT. Translation gives CSASTVYNEKLFF.

This chain connects TRBV10-1 to TRBJ1-2, with 8 bases matching TRBD1. Trimming took 6 bases from V and 8 from J; bases not matched to a gene: 5. This CDR3 comprises 12 residues. CDR1 is WNHNN, CDR2 SYGVQD, per germline (reference sequence). In DNA, the CDR3 is TGCGCCAGCAGCAGGACAGGGCAGGGCTACACCTTC. It specifies CASSRTGQGYTF.

This clonotype occurred a few times. The chain couples TRBV10-3 to TRBJ2-1, with TRBD1 identical over 7 bases. Germline V lookup: CDR1 ENHRY, CDR2 SYGVKD. The CDR3 covers 16 residues. V lost 7 bases and J lost 9; bases outside the gene matches: 18. The CDR3 bases are TGTGCCATCAACTCGGACAGGCCACGCTCGAGGGGTGAGCAGTTCTTC. It encodes CAINSDRPRSRGEQFF.

This chain joins TRBV11-2 and TRBJ2-1; D is perhaps TRBD1 (6 bases). Trimming pared 5 bases from V and 4 bases from J, leaving 18 bases between. The CDR3 loop spans 16 amino acids. The germline gives CDR1 SGHAT, CDR2 FQNNGV. CDR3 residues: CASSKITGSPYNEQFF. As DNA, the CDR3 is TGTGCCAGCAGCAAGATAACAGGGTCGCCTTACAATGAGCAGTTCTTC.

The J gene is TRBJ2-4, the V gene TRBV2, with TRBD2 matching 8 bases. The J call may be wrong; the DNA end is better matched by TRBJ2-7. Germline loops: CDR1 SNHLY, CDR2 FYNNEI. The CDR3 length is 14 residues. CDR3 bases: TGTGCCAGCAGTCCTCAAGCGGGAGCCTACGAGCAGTACTTC. Its protein is CASSPQAGAYEQYF.

This clonotype has only a few counts. CDR3 in amino acids: CASSYSVYRGINEQYF. CDR3 DNA: TGTGCCAGCAGTTACTCGGTGTACAGGGGGATTAATGAGCAGTACTTC. The rearrangement joins TRBV6-5 to TRBJ2-1, with 8 bases lining up with TRBD1. Judging by the DNA end, TRBJ2-7 fits better; the J call may be wrong. CDR1 and CDR2 (germline): MNHEY, SVGAGI. The CDR3 sequence is 16 residues long.

The gene calls are TRBV20-1 and TRBJ2-1; 11 bases are a match to TRBD2. The J segment lost 4 bases and the V segment lost 0 bases, leaving 17 bases of the junction unmatched. This CDR3 has 20 amino acids. Germline-derived CDR1 and CDR2 are DFQATT and SNEGSKA (reference sequence). CDR3 DNA: TGCAGTGCTAGAGATAGCGGGGTAGCGGGAGGGCCGGTATCATACAATGAGCAGTTCTTC. Amino acids: CSARDSGVAGGPVSYNEQFF.

The chain recombines TRBV6-5 with TRBJ2-7; 8 bases are a match to TRBD1. This CDR3 has 14 amino acids. V lost 7 bases to trimming and J lost 0 bases; unmatched junction nucleotides: 5. Germline lookup yields CDR1 MNHEY and CDR2 SVGAGI. The CDR3 protein is CASTRQGSSYEQYF. As DNA, the CDR3 is TGTGCCAGCACGCGACAGGGGAGCTCCTACGAGCAGTACTTC.

The V and J genes are TRBV7-2 and TRBJ1-2, with 7 bases that match TRBD1. CDR1 SGHTA and CDR2 FQGNSA come from the germline V gene. The trim removed 1 base at V and 10 bases at J, leaving 12 bases unmatched. This CDR3 is 15 amino acids long. CDR3: CASSLGGGAGGHYTF. The CDR3 bases are TGTGCCAGCAGCTTAGGAGGGGGCGCGGGGGGCCACTACACCTTC.

This clonotype was detected ten times or more. The rearrangement joins TRBV9 to TRBJ2-1; 10 nucleotides agree with TRBD1. Germline V gene lookup returns CDR1 SGDLS and CDR2 YYNGEE. The CDR3 is 16 residues long. V lost 3 bases, J lost 7 bases, and 10 bases stayed unmatched. CDR3 protein: CASSARPGQGENEQFF. DNA for the CDR3: TGTGCCAGCAGCGCCCGACCCGGACAGGGGGAGAATGAGCAGTTCTTC. Based on the CDR3 plus reference TRBV9 and TRBJ2-1, the full variable domain is DSGVTQTPKHLITATGQRVTLRCSPRSGDLSVYWYQQSLDQGLQFLIQYYNGEERAKGNILERFSAQQFPDLHSELNLSSLELGDSALYFCASSARPGQGENEQFFGPGTRLTVL.

This clonotype was seen only a few times. This chain uses TRBV7-2 with TRBJ2-5; D is undetermined. The CDR3 runs to 12 residues. The germline V and J ends were trimmed by 5 bases and 0 bases, with 4 bases remaining between them. Germline V CDR1 and CDR2: SGHTA, FQGNSA. The CDR3 DNA reads TGTGCCAGCAGCGCGTACCAAGAGACCCAGTACTTC. The encoded protein is CASSAYQETQYF.

This clonotype has just a few counts. J is TRBJ2-1 and V is TRBV7-2; 13 bases match TRBD2. From germline, CDR1 is SGHTA and CDR2 FQGNSA. There are 15 residues in the CDR3. V was pared by 4 bases and J by 4 bases, with 1 base of the junction left unmatched. The CDR3 spells CASSSTSGGYNEQFF. CDR3 DNA sequence: TGTGCCAGCAGCTCGACTAGCGGGGGGTACAATGAGCAGTTCTTC.

The CDR3 loop is CASVSGSASREQFF. CDR3 DNA: TGTGCCAGCGTTTCTGGTTCGGCTAGCCGTGAGCAGTTCTTC. The J gene is TRBJ2-1, the V gene TRBV28; D is perhaps TRBD2 (5 bases). The CDR3 runs to 14 residues. Trimming removed 8 bases from V and 9 bases from J, with 20 bases in between. In germline, CDR1 is MDHEN, CDR2 SYDVKM.

The genes are TRBV29-1 and TRBJ2-5, with no clear D. The CDR3 is made up of 13 amino acids. In germline, CDR1 is SQVTM, CDR2 ANQGSEA. V lost 4 bases to trimming and J lost 0 bases, with 9 bases between them. CDR3 nucleotide sequence: TGCAGCGTTGTCCCCAGGAACCAAGAGACCCAGTACTTC. Protein: CSVVPRNQETQYF.

This clonotype was observed a few times. V usage is TRBV14 and J usage is TRBJ1-2, with a tentative D call TRBD1 (6 bases). The CDR3 has 14 amino acids. Germline CDR1 reads SGHDN; CDR2 reads FVKESK. V was shortened by 1 base and J by 6 bases, with 12 bases between the two germline ends. CDR3 in DNA: TGTGCCAGCAGCCAAGTAGGGGGTGCTCATGGCTACACCTTC. Protein product: CASSQVGGAHGYTF.

V is TRBV6-2 or TRBV6-3 and J is TRBJ2-1, with TRBD2 matching 15 bases. The CDR3 loop spans 18 amino acids. V gave up 1 base and J gave up 8 bases; unmatched junction bases: 9. The germline gives CDR1 MNHEY, CDR2 SVGEGT. CDR3 DNA: TGTGCCAGCAGTTACTTGGGACTAGCGGGGGGTGTCCCTCATGAGCAGTTCTTC. Amino acid sequence: CASSYLGLAGGVPHEQFF.

The chain recombines TRBV6-5 with TRBJ2-5, with D perhaps assigned TRBD1 or TRBD2 (5 bases each). V was trimmed by 7 bases and J by 11 bases, leaving 23 bases between them. Per germline, CDR1 MNHEY and CDR2 SVGAGI. The CDR3 loop spans 14 amino acids. CDR3 residues: CASMGTPFSYVQYF. In nucleotides, the CDR3 is TGTGCCAGCATGGGGACCCCATTTTCCTACGTGCAGTACTTC.

V gene TRBV24-1 combines with J gene TRBJ2-7, with D maybe TRBD2 (6 bases). Germline CDR1 KGHDR, CDR2 SFDVKD. The CDR3 totals 13 residues. V lost 4 bases and J lost 5, with 11 bases in between. CDR3 coding DNA: TGTGCCACCAGTGAGGGGGGAGTAGACGAGCAGTACTTC. Translation: CATSEGGVDEQYF.

The chain employs TRBV2 and TRBJ2-4; 10 bases fit TRBD1. The J segment lost 5 bases and the V segment lost 6 bases, leaving 4 bases of the junction unmatched. There are 14 residues in the CDR3. Germline CDR1 is SNHLY and CDR2 is FYNNEI. CDR3 residues: CASRPGQGQNIQYF. The CDR3 nucleotides are TGTGCCAGCAGGCCGGGACAGGGGCAAAACATTCAGTACTTC.

J is TRBJ1-1 and V is TRBV5-6, with D tentatively TRBD1 (5 bases). Per the germline V gene, CDR1 is SGHDT and CDR2 is YYEEEE. The CDR3 is 12 residues long. V lost 4 bases and J lost 11, with 15 bases in between. CDR3 sequence: CASSGWGREAFF. CDR3 sequence (DNA): TGTGCCAGCAGCGGGTGGGGCAGGGAGGCTTTCTTT. Full variable domain (remainder filled in from reference TRBV5-6 and TRBJ1-1): DAGVTQSPTHLIKTRGQQVTLRCSPKSGHDTVSWYQQALGQGPQFIFQYYEEEERQRGNFPDRFSGHQFPNYSSELNVNALLLGDSALYLCASSGWGREAFFGQGTRLTVV.

The chain links TRBV7-2 to TRBJ2-7, with D perhaps TRBD2 (5 bases). The CDR3 contains 14 residues. Trimming cost V 0 bases and J 2 bases, with 8 bases left between them. Germline CDR1 is SGHTA and CDR2 is FQGNSA. The CDR3 nucleotides read TGTGCCAGCAGCTTAGCACGGGATACCTACGAGCAGTACTTC. Encoded protein: CASSLARDTYEQYF.

This chain connects TRBV5-1 to TRBJ1-2; 7 bases agree with TRBD1. The CDR3 runs 16 residues. CDR1 and CDR2 from the germline V gene are SGHRS and YFSETQ. After removal of 5 bases from V and 5 bases from J, the junction contained 15 bases not matched to a gene. The CDR3 sequence is CASRSVLQGGGYGYTF. The CDR3 DNA follows: TGCGCCAGCAGATCTGTACTTCAGGGGGGAGGGTATGGCTACACCTTC.

This clonotype was seen only a few times. The rearrangement joins TRBV7-2 to TRBJ2-1, with 7 bases fitting TRBD1. The CDR3 runs 17 residues. Germline trimming cut 5 bases from V and 0 bases from J; bases unmatched to any gene: 10. The germline gives CDR1 SGHTA, CDR2 FQGNSA. CDR3 in amino acids: CASSPTRQGLSYNEQFF. The CDR3 nucleotides read TGTGCCAGCAGCCCGACCCGACAGGGTCTCTCCTACAATGAGCAGTTCTTC.

This chain connects TRBV5-5 to TRBJ2-6; 7 nucleotides match TRBD2. CDR1 and CDR2 (germline): SGHKS, YYEKEE (reference sequence). The CDR3 spans 15 residues. V lost 4 bases and J lost 6; bases outside the gene matches: 7. CDR3 sequence: CASSRQGGVANVLTF. CDR3 bases: TGTGCCAGCAGCCGGCAGGGAGGGGTGGCCAACGTCCTGACTTTC.

The chain uses TRBV20-1 and TRBJ2-3, with a possible D match to TRBD2 (6 bases). Germline CDR1 reads DFQATT; CDR2 reads SNEGSKA (reference sequence). This CDR3 contains 15 residues. Trimming removed 3 bases from V and 4 bases from J, with 17 bases in between. The CDR3 sequence: CSARPSPGLADTQYF. The CDR3 DNA follows: TGCAGTGCTAGGCCCTCTCCGGGACTGGCAGATACGCAGTATTTT.

V gene TRBV27 combines with J gene TRBJ2-1; perhaps TRBD2 as D (7 bases). CDR3 length: 16 amino acids. Trimming took 5 bases from V and 0 from J, leaving 14 bases between them. The germline CDR1 and CDR2 sequences are MNHEY and SMNVEV (reference sequence). CDR3 protein: CASSRAGHYSYNEQFF. In DNA, the CDR3 is TGTGCCAGCAGTAGAGCGGGACACTACTCCTACAATGAGCAGTTCTTC.

As concerns this clonotype: This may arise from a read error, as a much more abundant clone is one base away. The V gene is TRBV14, the J gene TRBJ2-1; D is ambiguous. Germline V gene data show CDR1 as SGHDN and CDR2 as FVKESK. This CDR3 has 12 residues. The CDR3 loop is CANSFPRGEQFF. The CDR3 DNA follows: TGTGCCAACAGCTTTCCCCGTGGGGAGCAGTTCTTC.